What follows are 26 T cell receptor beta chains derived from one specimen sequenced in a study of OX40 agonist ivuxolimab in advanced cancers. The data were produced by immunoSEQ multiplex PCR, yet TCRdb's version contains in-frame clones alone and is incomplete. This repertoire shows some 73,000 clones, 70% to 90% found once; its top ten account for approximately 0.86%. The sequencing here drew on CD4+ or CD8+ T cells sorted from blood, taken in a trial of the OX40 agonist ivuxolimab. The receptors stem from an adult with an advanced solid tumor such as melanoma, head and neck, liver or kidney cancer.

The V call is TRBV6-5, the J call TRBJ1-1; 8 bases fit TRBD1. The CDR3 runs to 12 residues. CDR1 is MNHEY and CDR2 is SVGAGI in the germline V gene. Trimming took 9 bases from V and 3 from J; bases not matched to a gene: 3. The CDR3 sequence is CASRDRHTEAFF. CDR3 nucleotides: TGTGCCAGTAGGGACAGGCACACTGAAGCTTTCTTT.

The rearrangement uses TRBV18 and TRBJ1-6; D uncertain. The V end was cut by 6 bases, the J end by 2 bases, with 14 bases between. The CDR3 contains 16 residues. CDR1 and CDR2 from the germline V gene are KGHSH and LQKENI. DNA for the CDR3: TGTGCCAGCTCGCGCACACAAGGCACCTATAATTCACCCCTCCACTTT. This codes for CASSRTQGTYNSPLHF. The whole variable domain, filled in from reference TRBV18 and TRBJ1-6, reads NAGVMQNPRHLVRRRGQEARLRCSPMKGHSHVYWYRQLPEEGLKFMVYLQKENIIDESGMPKERFSAEFPKEGPSILRIQQVVRGDSAAYFCASSRTQGTYNSPLHFGNGTRLTVT.

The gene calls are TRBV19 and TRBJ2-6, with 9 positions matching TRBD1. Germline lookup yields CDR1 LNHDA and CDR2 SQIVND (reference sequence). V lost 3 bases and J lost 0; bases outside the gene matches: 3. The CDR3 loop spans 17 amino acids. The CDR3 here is CASSMETGGSGANVLTF. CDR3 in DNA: TGTGCCAGTAGTATGGAGACAGGGGGCTCTGGGGCCAACGTCCTGACTTTC. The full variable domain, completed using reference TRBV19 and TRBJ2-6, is DGGITQSPKYLFRKEGQNVTLSCEQNLNHDAMYWYRQDPGQGLRLIYYSQIVNDFQKGDIAEGYSVSREKKESFPLTVTSAQKNPTAFYLCASSMETGGSGANVLTFGAGSRLTVL.

The CDR3 protein is CASSPGTDSYEQYF. The DNA for the CDR3 is TGTGCCAGCAGCCCCGGGACAGATTCCTACGAGCAGTACTTC. The chain carries TRBV28 and TRBJ2-7, with TRBD1 matching 7 bases. The CDR3 loop spans 14 amino acids. After removal of 6 bases from V and 1 base from J, the junction contained 6 bases not matched to a gene. Germline V CDR1 and CDR2: MDHEN, SYDVKM.

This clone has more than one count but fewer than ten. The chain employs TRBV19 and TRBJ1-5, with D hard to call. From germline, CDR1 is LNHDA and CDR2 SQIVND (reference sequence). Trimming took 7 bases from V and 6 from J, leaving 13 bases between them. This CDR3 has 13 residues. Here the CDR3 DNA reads TGTGCCAGTACTCGGGTCCGGGGTCAGCCCCAGCATTTT. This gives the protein CASTRVRGQPQHF.

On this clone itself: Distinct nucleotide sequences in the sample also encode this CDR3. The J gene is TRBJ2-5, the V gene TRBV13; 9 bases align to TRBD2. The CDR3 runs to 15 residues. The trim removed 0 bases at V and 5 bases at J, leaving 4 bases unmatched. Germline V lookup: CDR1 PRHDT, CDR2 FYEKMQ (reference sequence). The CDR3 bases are TGTGCCAGCAGCTTAGGCGGGCTAGCGGGGGAGACCCAGTACTTC. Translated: CASSLGGLAGETQYF.

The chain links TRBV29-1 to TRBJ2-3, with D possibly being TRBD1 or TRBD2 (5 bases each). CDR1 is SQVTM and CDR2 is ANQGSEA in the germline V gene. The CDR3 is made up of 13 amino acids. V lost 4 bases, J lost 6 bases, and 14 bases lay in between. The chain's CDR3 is CSVAGTSRDTQYF. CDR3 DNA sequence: TGCAGCGTTGCGGGGACCAGCCGGGATACGCAGTATTTT.

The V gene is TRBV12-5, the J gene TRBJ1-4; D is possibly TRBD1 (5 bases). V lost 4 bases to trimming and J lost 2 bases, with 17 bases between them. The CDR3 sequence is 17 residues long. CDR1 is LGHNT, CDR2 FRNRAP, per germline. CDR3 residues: CASGSPGRPGTNEKLFF. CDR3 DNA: TGTGCTAGTGGTTCTCCGGGACGCCCGGGTACTAATGAAAAACTGTTTTTT.

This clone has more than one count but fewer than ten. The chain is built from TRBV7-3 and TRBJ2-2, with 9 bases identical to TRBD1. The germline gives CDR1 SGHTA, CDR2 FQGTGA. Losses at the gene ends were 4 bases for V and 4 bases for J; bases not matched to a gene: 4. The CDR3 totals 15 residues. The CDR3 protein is CASSSSTGGTGELFF. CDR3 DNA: TGTGCCAGCAGCTCTTCGACAGGGGGCACCGGGGAGCTGTTTTTT.

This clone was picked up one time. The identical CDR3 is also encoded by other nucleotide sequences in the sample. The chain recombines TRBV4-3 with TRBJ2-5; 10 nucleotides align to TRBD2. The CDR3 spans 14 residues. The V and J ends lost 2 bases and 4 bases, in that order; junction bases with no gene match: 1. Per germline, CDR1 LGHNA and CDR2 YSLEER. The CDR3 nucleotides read TGCGCCAGCAGCCAAAGACTAGCGGGAGAGACCCAGTACTTC. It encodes CASSQRLAGETQYF.

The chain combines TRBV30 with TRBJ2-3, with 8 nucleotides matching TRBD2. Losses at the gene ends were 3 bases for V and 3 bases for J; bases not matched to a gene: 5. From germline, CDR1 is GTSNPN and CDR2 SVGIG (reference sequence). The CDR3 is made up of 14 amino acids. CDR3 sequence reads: CAWSTSGITDTQYF. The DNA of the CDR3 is TGTGCCTGGAGCACTAGCGGAATTACAGATACGCAGTATTTT.

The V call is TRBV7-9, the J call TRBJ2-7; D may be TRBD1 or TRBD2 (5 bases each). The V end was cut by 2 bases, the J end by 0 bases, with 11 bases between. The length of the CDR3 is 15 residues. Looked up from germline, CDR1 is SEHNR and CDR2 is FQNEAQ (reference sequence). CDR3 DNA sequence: TGTGCCAGCAGCTTACGGTCAGGGAGCTCCTACGAGCAGTACTTC. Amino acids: CASSLRSGSSYEQYF.

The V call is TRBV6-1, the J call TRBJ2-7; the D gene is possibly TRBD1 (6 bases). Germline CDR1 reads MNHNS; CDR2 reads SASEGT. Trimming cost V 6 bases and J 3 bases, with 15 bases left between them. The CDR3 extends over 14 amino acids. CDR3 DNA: TGTGCCAGCAGAAGCAGTGGACAGTTCTACGAGCAGTACTTC. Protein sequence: CASRSSGQFYEQYF.

The CDR3 DNA follows: TGTGCCAGCAGTTCGATTGGACAGGGGCAGTGGGAAAAACTGTTTTTT. It is translated as CASSSIGQGQWEKLFF. V and J are TRBV28 and TRBJ1-4, with TRBD1 identical over 9 bases. This CDR3 contains 16 residues. Germline CDR1 reads MDHEN; CDR2 reads SYDVKM. The V gene end was trimmed by 4 bases and the J gene end by 8 bases; junction bases not matched to a gene: 11.

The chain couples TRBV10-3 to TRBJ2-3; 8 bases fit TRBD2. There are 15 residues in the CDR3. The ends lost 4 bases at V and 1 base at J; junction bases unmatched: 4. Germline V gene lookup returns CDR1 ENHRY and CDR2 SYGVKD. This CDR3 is CAISGGAGGTDTQYF. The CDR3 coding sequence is TGTGCCATCAGTGGTGGAGCGGGAGGCACAGATACGCAGTATTTT.

The CDR3 sequence is CASSPPRGYNEQFF. CDR3 DNA: TGTGCCAGCAGCCCCCCGAGGGGATACAATGAGCAGTTCTTC. V is TRBV28 and J is TRBJ2-1; D tentatively fits TRBD1 or TRBD2 (5 bases each). Germline V CDR1 and CDR2: MDHEN, SYDVKM. Deletions cut 6 bases from V and 4 bases from J, with 13 bases between. The CDR3 runs 14 residues. The variable domain in full, completed from reference TRBV28 and TRBJ2-1, reads DVKVTQSSRYLVKRTGEKVFLECVQDMDHENMFWYRQDPGLGLRLIYFSYDVKMKEKGDIPEGYSVSREKKERFSLILESASTNQTSMYLCASSPPRGYNEQFFGPGTRLTVL.

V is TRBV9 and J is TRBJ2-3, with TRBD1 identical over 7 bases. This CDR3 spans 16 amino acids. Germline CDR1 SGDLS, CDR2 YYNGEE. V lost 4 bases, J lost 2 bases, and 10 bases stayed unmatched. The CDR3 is CASSSRQGRDTDTQYF. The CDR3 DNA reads TGTGCCAGCAGCTCCAGACAGGGTCGGGACACAGATACGCAGTATTTT.

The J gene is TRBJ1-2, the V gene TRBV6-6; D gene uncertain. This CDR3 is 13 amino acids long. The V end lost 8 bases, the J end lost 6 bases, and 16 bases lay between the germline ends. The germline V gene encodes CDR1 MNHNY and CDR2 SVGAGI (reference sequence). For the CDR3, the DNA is TGTGCCAGCTGCTTACGACGGACGGATGGCTACACCTTC. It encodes CASCLRRTDGYTF.

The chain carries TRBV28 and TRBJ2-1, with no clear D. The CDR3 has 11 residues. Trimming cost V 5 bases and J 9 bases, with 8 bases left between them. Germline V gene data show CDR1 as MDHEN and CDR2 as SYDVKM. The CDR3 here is CASSTAREQFF. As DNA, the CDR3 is TGTGCCAGCAGTACAGCTCGTGAGCAGTTCTTC.

The CDR3 nucleotides read TGTGCCAGCAGCTTCGGGACAGGGGGGTCGGAGACCCAGTACTTC. Protein product: CASSFGTGGSETQYF. The V gene is TRBV7-9, the J gene TRBJ2-5; 11 positions match TRBD1. Germline CDR1 is SEHNR and CDR2 is FQNEAQ (reference sequence). The ends lost 3 bases at V and 5 bases at J; junction bases unmatched: 5. The CDR3 length is 15 residues.

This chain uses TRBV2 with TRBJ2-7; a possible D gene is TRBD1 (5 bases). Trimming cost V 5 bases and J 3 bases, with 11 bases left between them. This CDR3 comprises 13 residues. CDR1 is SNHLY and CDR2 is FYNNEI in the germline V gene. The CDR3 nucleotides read TGTGCCAGCAGTAAAGGACACAACTACGAGCAGTACTTC. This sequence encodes CASSKGHNYEQYF.

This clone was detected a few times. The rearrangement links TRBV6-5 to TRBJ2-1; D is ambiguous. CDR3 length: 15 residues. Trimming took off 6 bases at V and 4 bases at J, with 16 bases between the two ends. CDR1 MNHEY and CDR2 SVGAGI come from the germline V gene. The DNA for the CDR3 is TGTGCCAGCAGGTACACCTCCTCCATTTACAATGAGCAGTTCTTC. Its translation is CASRYTSSIYNEQFF.

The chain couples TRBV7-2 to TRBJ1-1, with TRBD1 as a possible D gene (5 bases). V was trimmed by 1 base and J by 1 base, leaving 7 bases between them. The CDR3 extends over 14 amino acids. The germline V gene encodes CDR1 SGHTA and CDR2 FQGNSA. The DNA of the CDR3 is TGTGCCAGCAGCTTAGACAGGCCGAACACTGAAGCTTTCTTT. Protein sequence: CASSLDRPNTEAFF.

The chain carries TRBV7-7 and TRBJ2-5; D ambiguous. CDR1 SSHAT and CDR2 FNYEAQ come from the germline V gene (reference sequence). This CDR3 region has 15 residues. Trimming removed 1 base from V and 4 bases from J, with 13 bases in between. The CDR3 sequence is CASSLGGLSRETQYF. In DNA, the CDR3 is TGTGCCAGCAGCTTAGGTGGGCTATCAAGAGAGACCCAGTACTTC.

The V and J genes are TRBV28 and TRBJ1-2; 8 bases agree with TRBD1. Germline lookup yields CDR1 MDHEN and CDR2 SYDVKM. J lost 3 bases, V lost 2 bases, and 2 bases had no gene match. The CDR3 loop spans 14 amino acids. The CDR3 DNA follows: TGTGCCAGCAGTTTAGGGGGACAGGACTATGGCTACACCTTC. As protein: CASSLGGQDYGYTF.

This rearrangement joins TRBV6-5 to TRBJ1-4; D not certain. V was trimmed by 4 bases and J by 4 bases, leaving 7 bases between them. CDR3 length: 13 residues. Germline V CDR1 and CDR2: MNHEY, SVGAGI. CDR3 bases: TGTGCCAGCAGTTCGCGATATAATGAAAAACTGTTTTTT. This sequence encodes CASSSRYNEKLFF.